A selection of T cell receptor beta chains follows, all from one sample in a study of spatial heterogeneity in lung cancer. TCRdb re-derived calls from the 5' RACE reads in MiXCR, one entry per CDR3 protein. The data show about 90,000 distinct CDR3 sequences, approximately 8.5% seen once. The sample consisted of PBMCs, taken at surgery. These receptors were collected from a male donor with early-stage non-small cell lung cancer. Both conserved end residues are part of each CDR3. Fields, in order: CDR3 length, clone size, V gene, D gene, J gene, CDR3 DNA, CDR3 protein. A D gene is named only where the DNA matches it firmly. Clone size is given for some rows only: seen once, a few or many times, or a class if the clone is expanded.

CDR3 length: 14; clone size: many; V gene: TRBV5-1; D gene: TRBD1; J gene: TRBJ1-1; CDR3 DNA: TGCGCCAGCAGCTTCCAGGGGGCGAACACTGAAGCTTTCTTT; CDR3 protein: CASSFQGANTEAFF
CDR3 length: 15; clone size: few; V gene: TRBV3-1; D gene: .; J gene: TRBJ1-6; CDR3 DNA: TGTGCCAGCAGCCAAGAAGGGTATACAGGGTTCCCCCTCCACTTT; CDR3 protein: CASSQEGYTGFPLHF
CDR3 length: 13; clone size: .; V gene: TRBV30; D gene: TRBD1; J gene: TRBJ2-1; CDR3 DNA: TGTGCCTGGCAGACAGGGTCGGACAATGAGCAGTTCTTC; CDR3 protein: CAWQTGSDNEQFF
CDR3 length: 16; clone size: .; V gene: TRBV6-2/TRBV6-3; D gene: .; J gene: TRBJ1-2; CDR3 DNA: TGTGCCAGCACCCCCGCCGGCCTCCCAGGAGCCTATGGCTACACCTTC; CDR3 protein: CASTPAGLPGAYGYTF
CDR3 length: 12; clone size: many; V gene: TRBV7-9; D gene: TRBD1; J gene: TRBJ2-1; CDR3 DNA: TGTGCCAGCAGCTTTGACAGGGGAGAAAGGTTCTTC; CDR3 protein: CASSFDRGERFF
CDR3 length: 15; clone size: many; V gene: TRBV6-6; D gene: .; J gene: TRBJ1-5; CDR3 DNA: TGTGCCAGCAGTTACTCAGGGCATAACAATCAGCCCCAGCATTTT; CDR3 protein: CASSYSGHNNQPQHF
CDR3 length: 15; clone size: .; V gene: TRBV20-1; D gene: TRBD2; J gene: TRBJ2-3; CDR3 DNA: TGCAGTGCTAGGATTCCGGCGGGAGCTGGAGATACGCAGTATTTT; CDR3 protein: CSARIPAGAGDTQYF
CDR3 length: 15; clone size: many; V gene: TRBV19; D gene: TRBD1; J gene: TRBJ1-5; CDR3 DNA: TGTGCCAGTAGACTCATAGACAGGGGGGCACAGCCCCAGCATTTT; CDR3 protein: CASRLIDRGAQPQHF
CDR3 length: 15; clone size: many; V gene: TRBV28; D gene: TRBD1; J gene: TRBJ2-1; CDR3 DNA: TGTGCCAGCAGTGAACCCAGGGGGCGGAAGAATGAGCAGTTCTTC; CDR3 protein: CASSEPRGRKNEQFF
CDR3 length: 13; clone size: few; V gene: TRBV20-1; D gene: .; J gene: TRBJ1-1; CDR3 DNA: TGCAGTGCTAAAGCGAATCTGAACACTGAAGCTTTCTTT; CDR3 protein: CSAKANLNTEAFF
CDR3 length: 14; clone size: few; V gene: TRBV11-3; D gene: .; J gene: TRBJ2-1; CDR3 DNA: TGTGCCATCCCTGGGAGCGGTCCTTACAATGAGCAGTTCTTC; CDR3 protein: CAIPGSGPYNEQFF
CDR3 length: 13; clone size: many; V gene: TRBV29-1; D gene: .; J gene: TRBJ1-1; CDR3 DNA: TGCAGCGTTGTCGGAGGGGCGGGGGCTGAAGCTTTCTTT; CDR3 protein: CSVVGGAGAEAFF
CDR3 length: 13; clone size: many; V gene: TRBV4-1; D gene: .; J gene: TRBJ2-7; CDR3 DNA: TGCGCCAGCAGCCAAGATGACGGCCTCGAGCAGTACTTC; CDR3 protein: CASSQDDGLEQYF
CDR3 length: 14; clone size: few; V gene: TRBV29-1; D gene: .; J gene: TRBJ1-1; CDR3 DNA: TGCAGCGCTCTCCCTTCTGGGGCCCCCACTGAAGCTTTCTTT; CDR3 protein: CSALPSGAPTEAFF
CDR3 length: 13; clone size: many; V gene: TRBV10-3; D gene: TRBD1; J gene: TRBJ1-3; CDR3 DNA: TGTGCCATCCGACAGGGTGGTGGAAACACCATATATTTT; CDR3 protein: CAIRQGGGNTIYF
CDR3 length: 14; clone size: many; V gene: TRBV2; D gene: TRBD1; J gene: TRBJ2-7; CDR3 DNA: TGTGCCAGCATCCGACAGGGGGCTACCTACGAGCAGTACTTC; CDR3 protein: CASIRQGATYEQYF
CDR3 length: 15; clone size: .; V gene: TRBV15; D gene: .; J gene: TRBJ2-3; CDR3 DNA: TGTGCCACCAGCAGAGATCCGCAGAAGACAGATACGCAGTATTTT; CDR3 protein: CATSRDPQKTDTQYF
CDR3 length: 14; clone size: .; V gene: TRBV2; D gene: .; J gene: TRBJ2-1; CDR3 DNA: TGTGCCATATCCCACAGGGATCCCCACAATGAGCAGTTCTTC; CDR3 protein: CAISHRDPHNEQFF
CDR3 length: 14; clone size: .; V gene: TRBV20-1; D gene: .; J gene: TRBJ2-1; CDR3 DNA: TGCAGTGCTACCGGGACCCAAAGGCTGACTGAGCAGTTCTTC; CDR3 protein: CSATGTQRLTEQFF
CDR3 length: 14; clone size: few; V gene: TRBV6-1; D gene: TRBD2; J gene: TRBJ2-3; CDR3 DNA: TGTGCCAGCAAGTTGACGGGAGGGACAGATACGCAGTATTTT; CDR3 protein: CASKLTGGTDTQYF
CDR3 length: 16; clone size: few; V gene: TRBV21-1; D gene: .; J gene: TRBJ1-4; CDR3 DNA: TGTGCCAGCAGCAATAAGGTAGCTGCAGGGAGGGAAAAACTGTTTTTT; CDR3 protein: CASSNKVAAGREKLFF
CDR3 length: 14; clone size: many; V gene: TRBV5-1; D gene: TRBD1; J gene: TRBJ1-5; CDR3 DNA: TGCGCCAGCAGCTTGGGGACAGGGGTTCAGCCCCAGCATTTT; CDR3 protein: CASSLGTGVQPQHF
CDR3 length: 15; clone size: .; V gene: TRBV6-1; D gene: .; J gene: TRBJ2-5; CDR3 DNA: TGTGCCAGCAGTGAATCCGGGGGAGCAGGGGAGACCCAGTACTTC; CDR3 protein: CASSESGGAGETQYF
CDR3 length: 13; clone size: many; V gene: TRBV4-2; D gene: .; J gene: TRBJ2-7; CDR3 DNA: TGTGCCAGCAGCACACAACAGAGCTACGAGCAGTACTTC; CDR3 protein: CASSTQQSYEQYF
CDR3 length: 11; clone size: .; V gene: TRBV6-1; D gene: .; J gene: TRBJ2-3; CDR3 DNA: TGTGCCAGCAGTTTGTTAGATACGCAGTATTTT; CDR3 protein: CASSLLDTQYF
CDR3 length: 15; clone size: many; V gene: TRBV10-3; D gene: .; J gene: TRBJ2-2; CDR3 DNA: TGTGCCATCAGTGAGAGGGGGGCGAACACCGGGGAGCTGTTTTTT; CDR3 protein: CAISERGANTGELFF
CDR3 length: 13; clone size: .; V gene: TRBV7-9; D gene: TRBD1; J gene: TRBJ2-7; CDR3 DNA: TGTACCAGCAGCCAGGGGGCGGCCCTCGAGCAGTACTTC; CDR3 protein: CTSSQGAALEQYF
CDR3 length: 13; clone size: .; V gene: TRBV5-6; D gene: .; J gene: TRBJ2-3; CDR3 DNA: TGTGCCAGCAGCTTTGGTTCAGCGGATACGCAGTATTTT; CDR3 protein: CASSFGSADTQYF
CDR3 length: 14; clone size: .; V gene: TRBV10-3; D gene: TRBD2; J gene: TRBJ2-3; CDR3 DNA: TGTGCCCTCGGGACTAGCGGTAGCACAGATACGCAGTATTTT; CDR3 protein: CALGTSGSTDTQYF
CDR3 length: 16; clone size: few; V gene: TRBV5-1; D gene: .; J gene: TRBJ1-3; CDR3 DNA: TGCGCCAGCAGCTTGGGGCAGAGCGCCTCTGGAAACACCATATATTTT; CDR3 protein: CASSLGQSASGNTIYF